This T cell receptor beta chain was captured in a study of blood T cells in healthy people across ages. With 5 bases removed from V and 2 bases from J, the gap between germline ends came to 16 bases. Germline lookup yields CDR1 SGHVS and CDR2 FNYEAQ. CDR3 size: 16 residues. Next came a second PCR, run for about 6 to 11 cycles, which used a sample-barcoded 5' primer along with a J-beta primer mix. One entry per CDR3 protein, called by TCRdb with MiXCR from the 5' RACE reads. The sample has around 1,500,000 distinct CDR3 sequences; 42% are singletons. The table lists this clonotype with a few counts. The sample consisted of blood. The chain carries TRBV7-6 and TRBJ2-1; D tentatively reads TRBD1 or TRBD2 (6 bases each). The source of this sequence is a woman aged 18-35 years in good health. The CDR3 DNA follows: TGTGCCAGCAGCCTCACCGGGGGCGAGGCCTACAATGAGCAGTTCTTC. Protein sequence: CASSLTGGEAYNEQFF. Using reference TRBV7-6 and TRBJ2-1 for the parts outside the CDR3, the full variable domain is GAGVSQSPRYKVTKRGQDVALRCDPISGHVSLYWYRQALGQGPEFLTYFNYEAQQDKSGLPNDRFSAERPEGSISTLTIQRTEQRDSAMYRCASSLTGGEAYNEQFFGPGTRLTVL.